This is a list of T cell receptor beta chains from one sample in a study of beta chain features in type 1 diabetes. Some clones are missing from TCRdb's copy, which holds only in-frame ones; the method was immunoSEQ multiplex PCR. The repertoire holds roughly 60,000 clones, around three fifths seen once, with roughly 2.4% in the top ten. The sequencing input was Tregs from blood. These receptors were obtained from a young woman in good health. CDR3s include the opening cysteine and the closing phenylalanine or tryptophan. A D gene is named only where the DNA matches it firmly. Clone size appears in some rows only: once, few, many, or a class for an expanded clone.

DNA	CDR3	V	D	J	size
TGTGCCAGCTCCTGGGGGGGGGACTATGGCTACACCTTC	CASSWGGDYGYTF	TRBV18	NA	TRBJ1-2	few
TGTGCCAGCAGGGTAGCGGGGGGGTCAGATACGCAGTATTTT	CASRVAGGSDTQYF	TRBV2	TRBD2	TRBJ2-3	few
TGTGCCAGCAGTTACTTAACTTTGAACACTGAAGCTTTCTTT	CASSYLTLNTEAFF	TRBV6-5	NA	TRBJ1-1	few
TGCGCCAGCAGCTTCGGACTAGCGGGAGCAATGGAAGAGCAGTACTTC	CASSFGLAGAMEEQYF	TRBV5-1	TRBD2	TRBJ2-7	few
TGTGCCAGCAGCTCCTACCAGGGGCAGTTCTTC	CASSSYQGQFF	TRBV5-6	NA	TRBJ2-1	NA
TGTGCCAGCAGGGGGACAGGCCTCGGCGAGCAGTACTTC	CASRGTGLGEQYF	TRBV6-5	TRBD1	TRBJ2-7	NA
TGTGCCTGGAGTGTATCGGGTCCGACTCATGGCTACACCTTC	CAWSVSGPTHGYTF	TRBV30	NA	TRBJ1-2	NA
TGTGCCAGTAGACCGACTAGCGGGGGCTCCTACGAGCAGTACTTC	CASRPTSGGSYEQYF	TRBV19	TRBD2	TRBJ2-7	few
TGTGCCTCCAGGGGGAGTGCACTTGAAAAACTGTTTTTT	CASRGSALEKLFF	TRBV5-4	TRBD1	TRBJ1-4	NA
TGCGCCAGCAGCTCCCCAGGGTTCTACGAGCAGTACTTC	CASSSPGFYEQYF	TRBV5-1	NA	TRBJ2-7	NA
TGTGCCAGCAGATACAGGGCGTGGGAGAGGGAGACCCAGTACTTC	CASRYRAWERETQYF	TRBV7-2	NA	TRBJ2-5	NA
TGCAGCGTTGGGGGACTAGCGGACGGATACAATGAGCAGTTCTTC	CSVGGLADGYNEQFF	TRBV29-1	TRBD2	TRBJ2-1	few
TGCGCCAGCAGCGCTACAGGGGCAACTAATGAAAAACTGTTTTTT	CASSATGATNEKLFF	TRBV4-1	TRBD1	TRBJ1-4	once
TGTGCCAGCAGCGTAGGGGACAGCATCTCCTACGAGCAGTACTTC	CASSVGDSISYEQYF	TRBV9	TRBD1	TRBJ2-7	NA
TGTGCCAGCAGCCAGGGACTAGCGGGGGCCCGGACCTACGAGCAGTACTTC	CASSQGLAGARTYEQYF	TRBV11-1	TRBD2	TRBJ2-7	NA
TGCGCCAGCAGCCAACCCAGCGCCAGCTCCTACAATGAGCAGTTCTTC	CASSQPSASSYNEQFF	TRBV4-1	NA	TRBJ2-1	few
TGCGCCAGCAGCTTTATCTCCTACGAGCAGTACTTC	CASSFISYEQYF	TRBV5-1	NA	TRBJ2-7	NA
TGTGCCAGCTCACCAGTGACGGGAAGAGATACGCAGTATTTT	CASSPVTGRDTQYF	TRBV18	NA	TRBJ2-3	NA
TGTGCCAGCAGTAGACTAGTGGGTAGGGCCCAGTACTTC	CASSRLVGRAQYF	TRBV6-5	NA	TRBJ2-5	few
TGCGCCAGCAGGCTGACTAGCGGGGGGGCCGGTGAGCAGTACTTC	CASRLTSGGAGEQYF	TRBV5-1	TRBD2	TRBJ2-7	NA
TGTGCCAGCAGAACCGGGACTAGTAACGAGCAGTACTTC	CASRTGTSNEQYF	TRBV6-5	TRBD2	TRBJ2-7	NA
TGTGCCAGCAGCATCCCCGGGAGGGTGTGGGCTGAAGCTTTCTTT	CASSIPGRVWAEAFF	TRBV7-8	NA	TRBJ1-1	few
TGCGCCAGCAGCCAAGTTCTCGCACAGGGGGCTTTCTTCTATGGCTACACCTTC	CASSQVLAQGAFFYGYTF	TRBV4-3	TRBD1	TRBJ1-2	NA
TGTGCCAGCACCCGGGAACAGGGGCAGTTCTTC	CASTREQGQFF	TRBV6-1	NA	TRBJ2-1	once
TGTGCCAGTAGTATGGGAGGGCGCGGACAGCCCCAGCATTTT	CASSMGGRGQPQHF	TRBV19	NA	TRBJ1-5	NA
TGTGCCAGCAGTTACGAACAGGGCTATGGCTACACCTTC	CASSYEQGYGYTF	TRBV6-6	NA	TRBJ1-2	few
TGTGCCAGCAGCTTAAGCGGGGGAGGGGTGAGGGAGACCCAGTACTTC	CASSLSGGGVRETQYF	TRBV7-2	TRBD2	TRBJ2-5	few
TGTGCCAGCCGTAGGGGACTAGCGGGGTCTGAGCAGTACTTC	CASRRGLAGSEQYF	TRBV6-5	TRBD2	TRBJ2-7	few
TGTGCCAGCAGCCCCAGGGGAGACACTGAAGCTTTCTTT	CASSPRGDTEAFF	TRBV7-3	NA	TRBJ1-1	NA
TGCGCCAGCAGCCCCGGCACTAGCGGGTACTACAATGAGCAGTTCTTC	CASSPGTSGYYNEQFF	TRBV5-1	TRBD2	TRBJ2-1	NA
TGTGCCAGCAGGTCTCGACAGGGACTGAACACTGAAGCTTTCTTT	CASRSRQGLNTEAFF	TRBV5-6	TRBD1	TRBJ1-1	once
TGTGCCAGTAGTATCAGGGTTCTCCCGAGCAATCAGCCCCAGCATTTT	CASSIRVLPSNQPQHF	TRBV19	NA	TRBJ1-5	once
TGTGCCAGCAGCCTTGGACTAGGACAAGAGACCCAGTACTTC	CASSLGLGQETQYF	TRBV9	TRBD2	TRBJ2-5	few
TGCGCCAGCAGCCATGCCAGCGGGGTCAATGAGCAGTTCTTC	CASSHASGVNEQFF	TRBV4-1	TRBD2	TRBJ2-1	NA
TGTGCCAGCAGTGTTTCAGGCGCAGATACGCAGTATTTT	CASSVSGADTQYF	TRBV25-1	NA	TRBJ2-3	NA
TGTGCCAGCACATGGGGGACAGGGGAAAATTCACCCCTCCACTTT	CASTWGTGENSPLHF	TRBV9	TRBD1	TRBJ1-6	NA
TGCGCCAGCAGCTCGGGACTAGCGGGAGCCGGGGAGCTGTTTTTT	CASSSGLAGAGELFF	TRBV5-1	TRBD2	TRBJ2-2	NA
TGTGCCAGCACGGGGGGACAGGGGGCCGCTGAAGCTTTCTTT	CASTGGQGAAEAFF	TRBV18	TRBD1	TRBJ1-1	few
TGTGCCAGCAGCTTAGCACTAGCGGGAGTTGATGAGCAGTTCTTC	CASSLALAGVDEQFF	TRBV7-9	TRBD2	TRBJ2-1	NA
TGCGCCAGCAGCTGGGGGACTAGCGGGACGACAGATACGCAGTATTTT	CASSWGTSGTTDTQYF	TRBV5-1	TRBD2	TRBJ2-3	NA
TGCGCCAGCAGCTTGGTAGGGGAAGGGGCCAACGTCCTGACTTTC	CASSLVGEGANVLTF	TRBV5-1	NA	TRBJ2-6	NA
TGTGCCAGCAGTCGGACAGGGGGCGACACCGGGGAGCTGTTTTTT	CASSRTGGDTGELFF	TRBV5-4	TRBD1	TRBJ2-2	few
TGTGCCAGCAGCGTACAGGGGGGAAAGGCCGGGGAGCTGTTTTTT	CASSVQGGKAGELFF	TRBV9	NA	TRBJ2-2	once
TGTGCCAGCAGCTTCGGACAGGTCTTTGAAGCTTTCTTT	CASSFGQVFEAFF	TRBV7-9	TRBD1	TRBJ1-1	NA
TGTGCCTGGAGTTACCCTGGACAGGGACAAGCTTTCTTT	CAWSYPGQGQAFF	TRBV30	TRBD1	TRBJ1-1	NA
TGTGCCCTACCCTTATTGGCGGGAGGGTCCTACGAGCAGTACTTC	CALPLLAGGSYEQYF	TRBV19	TRBD2	TRBJ2-7	few
TGTGCCAGCAGCGCCGAGGTCACATTTTCGACGCAGTATTTT	CASSAEVTFSTQYF	TRBV9	NA	TRBJ2-3	NA
TGCGCCAGCAGCTTGCAAGATACGCAGTATTTT	CASSLQDTQYF	TRBV5-1	NA	TRBJ2-3	NA
TGCGCCAGCAGCTTGCAGGCTTTGGCCTATAATTCACCCCTCCACTTT	CASSLQALAYNSPLHF	TRBV5-1	NA	TRBJ1-6	NA
TGTGCCAGCAGCTTAGAGCCCTTTCTAGGCGAGCAGTACTTC	CASSLEPFLGEQYF	TRBV7-9	NA	TRBJ2-7	NA